Shown below are 18 T cell receptor beta chains from a single sample sequenced in a study of a mutant IDH1 vaccine in newly diagnosed glioma (dated by TCRdb to the early 2020s). Their antigen targets remain unknown. The time point label here, explained by the study, means: week 47, end of study. A 20-mer mutant IDH1 peptide at 300 micrograms in Montanide made up each vaccine dose, which was injected subcutaneously together with topical imiquimod. Libraries were prepared through the immunoSEQ multiplex PCR assay. Sourced from immuneACCESS, this table was stored by TCRdb with only in-frame sequences that have V and J called. A share of the clones is absent; for the studies checked, an unresolved V gene accounts for under half, and the remainder has no known explanation. The sample includes over 45,000 clones, with roughly 75% observed a single time. The ten biggest clones cover less than 6.5% of the sample.

This specimen consisted of PBMCs, obtained from a glioma patient whose treatment included an IDH1 peptide vaccine. All receptors derive from a man aged 50 to 59 with glioma.

This chain uses TRBV6-5 with TRBJ1-3; D unclear. This CDR3 region has 13 residues. Looked up from germline, CDR1 is MNHEY and CDR2 is SVGAGI. Trimming stripped 7 bases from V and 1 base from J, with 8 bases between. CDR3 sequence: CASNGPSGNTIYF. CDR3 sequence (DNA): TGTGCCAGCAATGGACCTTCTGGAAACACCATATATTTT.

The chain links TRBV14 to TRBJ1-4, with D uncertain. Germline lookup yields CDR1 SGHDN and CDR2 FVKESK. This CDR3 has 17 residues. Between the trimmed V and J ends, which lost 0 bases and 6 bases, there was a span of 17 bases. CDR3 sequence reads: CASSQDSSGRLDEKLFF. As DNA, the CDR3 is TGTGCCAGCAGCCAAGACTCATCGGGCCGCTTAGATGAAAAACTGTTTTTT.

For this clone: One junction end disagrees with the germline gene, perhaps due to a read error. The chain recombines TRBV15 with TRBJ2-5; 8 bases map to TRBD1. In germline, CDR1 is LNHNV, CDR2 YYDKDF (reference sequence). The CDR3 is 13 amino acids. Written as DNA, the CDR3 is TGTGCCACCAGCAGAGACCTGACAGGGGTTCGGGACTTC. Residues: CATSRDLTGVRDF.

The chain joins TRBV6-5 to TRBJ2-1; D gene ambiguous. Between the trimmed V and J ends, which lost 6 bases and 6 bases, there was a span of 9 bases. The germline CDR1 and CDR2 sequences are MNHEY and SVGAGI. This CDR3 has 12 residues. The CDR3 loop is CASSRLPNEQFF. DNA for the CDR3: TGTGCCAGCAGCCGACTCCCCAATGAGCAGTTCTTC.

This clone appeared once. The chain recombines TRBV7-2 with TRBJ2-3, with TRBD2 as a possible D gene (6 bases). The length of the CDR3 is 18 residues. The germline V and J ends were trimmed by 2 bases and 2 bases, with 20 bases remaining between them. Per the germline V gene, CDR1 is SGHTA and CDR2 is FQGNSA. This chain's CDR3 is CASSLLPTSNPPTDTQYF. The DNA of the CDR3 is TGTGCCAGCAGCTTACTCCCTACTAGCAACCCCCCCACAGATACGCAGTATTTT.

The chain recombines TRBV5-6 with TRBJ1-2; maybe TRBD1 (5 bases). The CDR3 sequence is 13 residues long. Germline V CDR1 and CDR2: SGHDT, YYEEEE. V was clipped by 4 bases and J by 2 bases, with 9 bases between them. CDR3 sequence reads: CASSPDRNYGYTF. Here the CDR3 DNA reads TGTGCCAGCAGCCCCGACAGAAACTATGGCTACACCTTC. Based on the CDR3 plus reference TRBV5-6 and TRBJ1-2, the full variable domain is DAGVTQSPTHLIKTRGQQVTLRCSPKSGHDTVSWYQQALGQGPQFIFQYYEEEERQRGNFPDRFSGHQFPNYSSELNVNALLLGDSALYLCASSPDRNYGYTFGSGTRLTVV.

The chain links TRBV21-1 to TRBJ1-1; TRBD1, as called in the table, went unchecked against the DNA. TRBV21-1 has pseudogene status. CDR3 size: 13 residues. CDR3 region: CASRDTIRTEAFF. DNA of the CDR3: TGTGCCAGCAGAGACACAATTCGCACTGAAGCTTTCTTT.

The chain combines TRBV7-2 with TRBJ1-2; 7 positions agree with TRBD1. CDR1 is SGHTA and CDR2 is FQGNSA in the germline V gene. Trimming at V came to 1 base and at J to 8 bases, leaving 7 bases not matched to a gene. This CDR3 has 14 residues. CDR3 in amino acids: CASSLVGGPGGYTF. The CDR3 DNA reads TGTGCCAGCAGCTTAGTAGGGGGCCCGGGAGGCTACACCTTC.

This chain uses TRBV30 with TRBJ1-6, with D possibly being TRBD1 (5 bases). The V end lost 5 bases, the J end lost 7 bases, and 15 bases lay between the germline ends. The CDR3 covers 14 residues. Germline assignment: CDR1 GTSNPN and CDR2 SVGIG (reference sequence). The CDR3 loop is CAWGTGTPNSPLHF. In nucleotides, the CDR3 is TGTGCCTGGGGGACCGGGACCCCCAATTCACCCCTCCACTTT.

This rearrangement joins TRBV25-1 to TRBJ2-5; D might be TRBD1 (5 bases). This CDR3 is 14 amino acids long. Trimming removed 4 bases from V and 4 bases from J, with 13 bases in between. CDR1 is MGHDK, CDR2 SYGVNS, per germline. CDR3 region: CASSAPGRAETQYF. The CDR3 bases are TGTGCCAGCAGTGCCCCGGGCAGGGCAGAGACCCAGTACTTC.

The chain has TRBV11-2 and TRBJ2-7; D possibly corresponds to TRBD1 (5 bases). The CDR3 has 14 residues. In germline, CDR1 is SGHAT, CDR2 FQNNGV. V lost 5 bases, J lost 6 bases, and 17 bases lay in between. CDR3 residues: CASSRKTVTIEQYF. CDR3 DNA: TGTGCCAGCAGCCGTAAGACAGTTACGATCGAGCAGTACTTC.

This clone was detected only a few times. This chain joins TRBV18 and TRBJ1-1, with 8 bases matching TRBD1. J gave up 3 bases and V 6 bases, and 3 bases lay outside the gene matches. The CDR3 runs to 13 residues. CDR1 and CDR2 (germline): KGHSH, LQKENI. The CDR3: CASSTGEDTEAFF. CDR3 DNA sequence: TGTGCCAGCTCGACAGGGGAGGACACTGAAGCTTTCTTT.

The chain is built from TRBV4-1 and TRBJ2-7, with D uncertain. Germline CDR1 reads MGHRA; CDR2 reads YSYEKL. Trimming removed 4 bases at V and 8 bases at J, with 21 bases between. The CDR3 is 15 residues long. This CDR3 reads CASSPLLRENQQQYF. CDR3 DNA: TGCGCCAGCAGCCCCCTTCTACGCGAAAACCAGCAGCAGTACTTC.

This clone was detected only a few times. The chain joins TRBV19 to TRBJ2-2; D might be TRBD2 (6 bases). Trimming cost V 6 bases and J 6 bases, with 8 bases left between them. Germline CDR1 reads LNHDA; CDR2 reads SQIVND (reference sequence). This CDR3 contains 12 residues. CDR3 coding DNA: TGTGCCAGTAGATGGGGGGCCGGGGAGCTGTTTTTT. Protein sequence: CASRWGAGELFF.

V usage is TRBV5-4 and J usage is TRBJ2-7, with 7 bases that match TRBD1. The V segment lost 5 bases and the J segment 3 bases; nucleotides outside the gene matches: 2. Germline V gives CDR1 SGHNT, CDR2 YYREEE (reference sequence). This CDR3 is built from 12 residues. CDR3 sequence (DNA): TGTGCCAGCAGTCGGGACAGCTACGAGCAGTACTTC. Protein: CASSRDSYEQYF.

This chain joins TRBV9 and TRBJ2-3; no clear D. Germline V gene lookup returns CDR1 SGDLS and CDR2 YYNGEE. CDR3 length: 13 residues. Between the trimmed V and J ends, which lost 0 bases and 6 bases, there was a span of 8 bases. The CDR3 spells CASSVAPRDTQYF. CDR3 bases: TGTGCCAGCAGCGTAGCCCCCAGGGATACGCAGTATTTT.

This clone was counted only a few times. This chain joins TRBV27 and TRBJ1-1, with D possibly TRBD1 on 6 matching bases. The germline V gene has CDR1 MNHEY and CDR2 SMNVEV (reference sequence). V was pared by 6 bases and J by 2 bases, with 19 bases between. The CDR3 is 16 residues long. CDR3 sequence reads: CASSPGGEAANTEAFF. The CDR3 DNA reads as TGTGCCAGCAGCCCGGGGGGCGAGGCGGCCAACACTGAAGCTTTCTTT.

The DNA for the CDR3 is TGTGCCAGCAGTCCACACTTCAGTAAGCACTACGAGCAGTACTTC. Its protein is CASSPHFSKHYEQYF. This chain links TRBV2 with TRBJ2-7, with D hard to call. Germline assignment: CDR1 SNHLY and CDR2 FYNNEI. The CDR3 consists of 15 residues. V lost 5 bases and J 3 bases, leaving 17 bases between the germline ends.